This T cell receptor (beta chain) emerged from a study of T cell repertoires in cytomegalovirus infection. Overall study findings and caveats: The ex vivo response showed dominance by HLA-C-restricted CMV-specific TCR beta clonotypes.

This clonotype was observed a handful of times. Its target is unknown. The germline V and J ends were trimmed by 2 bases and 3 bases, with 10 bases remaining between them. The CDR3 totals 14 residues. CDR1 is SGHTA and CDR2 is FQGNSA in the germline V gene. Using its own MiXCR run on the reads, TCRdb lists one record per CDR3 protein. The sample has 300,000 to 400,000 distinct CDR3 sequences, almost 30% seen once. The source material was cultured PBMCs, sampled from culture after CMV antigen stimulation. The chain has TRBV7-2 and TRBJ1-1, with D possibly being TRBD1 (5 bases). This sequence was found in a human donor in good health (CMV status not recorded). Some clones in this sample may be carry-over from other donors' samples. The CDR3 reads CASSLSLGDTEAFF. The CDR3 DNA reads TGTGCCAGCAGCTTAAGTTTGGGGGACACTGAAGCTTTCTTT.